The 21 T cell receptor beta chains presented below share a single source sample, sequenced in a study of technical replicates of blood from a few donors. Profiled with immunoSEQ multiplex PCR; TCRdb holds only in-frame clones, not every one. This table holds approximately 68,000 clones, under 98% found once. The sample taken for sequencing was T cells isolated from PBMCs. These receptors came from a human donor in good health.

V gene TRBV19 combines with J gene TRBJ2-5; D is perhaps TRBD2 (7 bases). The CDR3 length is 15 residues. The V end lost 1 base, the J end lost 5 bases, and 14 bases lay between the germline ends. Germline V CDR1 and CDR2: LNHDA, SQIVND (reference sequence). Written as DNA, the CDR3 is TGTGCCAGTAGTATAGTTTTGGGGGGGCGCGAGACCCAGTACTTC. Its protein is CASSIVLGGRETQYF. Complete variable domain (other parts from reference TRBV19 and TRBJ2-5): DGGITQSPKYLFRKEGQNVTLSCEQNLNHDAMYWYRQDPGQGLRLIYYSQIVNDFQKGDIAEGYSVSREKKESFPLTVTSAQKNPTAFYLCASSIVLGGRETQYFGPGTRLLVL.

This chain links TRBV30 with TRBJ1-5, with 8 positions matching TRBD1. J was trimmed by 6 bases and V by 2 bases; bases with no gene match: 3. The CDR3 covers 13 residues. Germline-derived CDR1 and CDR2 are GTSNPN and SVGIG (reference sequence). The CDR3 region is CAWSKTGAQPQHF. The CDR3 bases are TGTGCCTGGAGTAAGACAGGGGCTCAGCCCCAGCATTTT.

The chain is built from TRBV7-2 and TRBJ2-7, with 9 bases lining up with TRBD2. Germline V gene data show CDR1 as SGHTA and CDR2 as FQGNSA. Trimming removed 5 bases from V and 6 bases from J; junction bases left unmatched: 8. CDR3 size: 14 residues. The CDR3 region has the DNA TGTGCCAGCAGCCTGGGGACTAGCCATGGCGAGCAGTACTTC. It encodes CASSLGTSHGEQYF.

The chain uses TRBV2 and TRBJ2-5; D perhaps matches TRBD2 (7 bases). V lost 10 bases and J lost 0, with 15 bases in between. This CDR3 has 14 amino acids. CDR1 is SNHLY and CDR2 is FYNNEI in the germline V gene. Here the CDR3 reads CATLGGAYQETQYF. For the CDR3, the DNA is TGTGCCACCCTGGGGGGGGCGTACCAAGAGACCCAGTACTTC. The complete variable domain, with remaining parts taken from reference TRBV2 and TRBJ2-5, reads EPEVTQTPSHQVTQMGQEVILRCVPISNHLYFYWYRQILGQKVEFLVSFYNNEISEKSEIFDDQFSVERPDGSNFTLKIRSTKLEDSAMYFCATLGGAYQETQYFGPGTRLLVL.

This clone was picked up one time. The chain uses TRBV15 and TRBJ2-3; TRBD2 is a possible D gene (5 bases). CDR1 LNHNV and CDR2 YYDKDF come from the germline V gene (reference sequence). This CDR3 has 14 residues. Trimming took 2 bases from V and 3 from J, leaving 9 bases between them. CDR3 loop: CATSRKWRTDTQYF. CDR3 DNA sequence: TGTGCCACCAGCAGAAAATGGAGGACAGATACGCAGTATTTT. The whole variable domain, filled in from reference TRBV15 and TRBJ2-3, reads DAMVIQNPRYQVTQFGKPVTLSCSQTLNHNVMYWYQQKSSQAPKLLFHYYDKDFNNEADTPDNFQSRRPNTSFCFLDIRSPGLGDTAMYLCATSRKWRTDTQYFGPGTRLTVL.

The rearrangement uses TRBV18 and TRBJ1-4; D is undetermined. Trimming cost V 4 bases and J 8 bases, with 5 bases left between them. The CDR3 extends over 11 amino acids. Germline V lookup: CDR1 KGHSH, CDR2 LQKENI. The CDR3 bases are TGTGCCAGCTCACTGGCCGAAAAACTGTTTTTT. The encoded protein is CASSLAEKLFF.

The V call is TRBV19, the J call TRBJ2-1; D gene uncertain. The CDR3 totals 12 residues. The germline CDR1 and CDR2 sequences are LNHDA and SQIVND (reference sequence). Trimming shortened V by 6 bases and J by 10 bases, and 13 bases separated the two germline ends. Here the CDR3 reads CASRWSNEEQFF. The DNA of the CDR3 is TGTGCCAGTAGGTGGAGCAACGAGGAGCAGTTCTTC.

The rearrangement links TRBV2 to TRBJ2-7, with TRBD2 matching 12 bases. Germline-derived CDR1 and CDR2 are SNHLY and FYNNEI. The CDR3 spans 14 residues. The junction had 0 bases not matched to a gene; V was cut back by 6 bases and J by 0 bases. DNA for the CDR3: TGTGCCAGCAGGACTAGCGGGAGCTCCTACGAGCAGTACTTC. As protein: CASRTSGSSYEQYF.

V is TRBV28 and J is TRBJ2-5; D gene uncertain. V shed 5 bases and J shed 3 bases, with 4 bases lying between them. In germline, CDR1 is MDHEN, CDR2 SYDVKM. The CDR3 runs 11 residues. The CDR3 reads CASSAEETQYF. The CDR3 coding sequence is TGTGCCAGCAGTGCGGAAGAGACCCAGTACTTC.

The chain recombines TRBV7-3 with TRBJ2-3; 12 bases align to TRBD2. The V gene's germline CDR1 is SGHTA and CDR2 FQGTGA. The CDR3 is made up of 14 amino acids. J was trimmed by 14 bases and V by 1 base; bases with no gene match: 7. The CDR3 DNA reads as TGTGCCAGCAGCTTAAATCTAGCGGGAGGGCCGCGGTATTTT. It specifies CASSLNLAGGPRYF.

This clone was counted between two and nine times. This chain connects TRBV29-1 to TRBJ1-1; D is uncertain. V was pared by 3 bases and J by 3 bases, with 8 bases between. CDR3 length: 12 amino acids. From germline, CDR1 is SQVTM and CDR2 ANQGSEA. CDR3 sequence: CSVEVTDTEAFF. CDR3 DNA sequence: TGCAGCGTTGAGGTCACAGACACTGAAGCTTTCTTT.

For this clone: Other DNA sequences in this sample translate to the same CDR3. The chain joins TRBV6-5 to TRBJ1-1; the D gene is possibly TRBD1 (6 bases). The ends were cut back, 6 bases at V and 2 bases at J, with 13 bases in the middle. This CDR3 region has 14 residues. Looked up from germline, CDR1 is MNHEY and CDR2 is SVGAGI. The CDR3 is CASRLRGGNTEAFF. CDR3 nucleotide sequence: TGTGCCAGCAGACTACGAGGGGGAAACACTGAAGCTTTCTTT.

The chain links TRBV28 to TRBJ2-5; 11 bases match TRBD1. The CDR3 spans 15 residues. After removal of 6 bases from V and 5 bases from J, the junction contained 8 bases not matched to a gene. Per germline, CDR1 MDHEN and CDR2 SYDVKM. CDR3 region: CASSRPGTGGETQYF. The CDR3 DNA reads TGTGCCAGCAGCCGACCCGGGACAGGGGGTGAGACCCAGTACTTC.

The chain employs TRBV30 and TRBJ1-2; tentatively, D is TRBD1 (5 bases). Germline CDR1 and CDR2: GTSNPN and SVGIG (reference sequence). The CDR3 consists of 15 residues. V lost 4 bases, J lost 6 bases, and 21 bases lay in between. The CDR3 nucleotides read TGTGCCTGGAATGGTGTCGGTGCAGGGATTGATGGCTACACCTTC. As protein: CAWNGVGAGIDGYTF.

The V call is TRBV7-3, the J call TRBJ1-1, with 9 bases matching TRBD1. Germline CDR1 is SGHTA and CDR2 is FQGTGA. The CDR3 spans 14 residues. Trimming cost V 4 bases and J 3 bases; bases outside gene matches: 3. CDR3 DNA: TGTGCCAGCAGCTCGACAGGGGGGGACACTGAAGCTTTCTTT. Translating it yields CASSSTGGDTEAFF. The variable domain in full, completed from reference TRBV7-3 and TRBJ1-1, reads GAGVSQTPSNKVTEKGKYVELRCDPISGHTALYWYRQSLGQGPEFLIYFQGTGAADDSGLPNDRFFAVRPEGSVSTLKIQRTERGDSAVYLCASSSTGGDTEAFFGQGTRLTVV.

The rearrangement links TRBV11-2 to TRBJ1-2; possible D gene TRBD1, 5 bases. The CDR3 totals 13 residues. The germline V gene has CDR1 SGHAT and CDR2 FQNNGV. V was shortened by 4 bases and J by 4 bases, with 10 bases between the two germline ends. CDR3 residues: CASSSGQFYGYTF. The CDR3, as DNA: TGTGCCAGCAGCTCAGGGCAGTTCTATGGCTACACCTTC.

The DNA of the CDR3 is TGTGCCAGCAGCTTTACAGGGCGGAATCAGCCCCAGCATTTT. Translating gives CASSFTGRNQPQHF. The chain carries TRBV5-6 and TRBJ1-5; weak D call: TRBD1 (6 bases). With 2 bases removed from V and 4 bases from J, the gap between germline ends came to 10 bases. The V gene's germline CDR1 is SGHDT and CDR2 YYEEEE. The CDR3 length is 14 residues.

This sequence joins TRBV10-3 and TRBJ2-7, with 11 bases lining up with TRBD1. Trimming at V came to 6 bases and at J to 2 bases, leaving 6 bases not matched to a gene. The CDR3 sequence is 15 residues long. In germline, CDR1 is ENHRY, CDR2 SYGVKD. The CDR3 bases are TGTGCCATCAGAGGGCCGGGACAGGGGGCCTACGAGCAGTACTTC. Residues: CAIRGPGQGAYEQYF.

The chain links TRBV7-8 to TRBJ2-7, with D possibly matching TRBD1 (5 bases). Germline V gene lookup returns CDR1 SGHVS and CDR2 FQNEAQ. The CDR3 has 13 amino acids. The germline V and J ends were trimmed by 6 bases and 7 bases, with 16 bases remaining between them. The CDR3: CASSTGSPGEQYF. The CDR3 nucleotides are TGTGCCAGCAGTACAGGATCTCCCGGAGAGCAGTACTTC.

The V gene is TRBV14, the J gene TRBJ1-4, with 9 bases identical to TRBD1. With V trimmed by 6 bases and J by 7 bases, 9 bases remained unmatched. CDR3 size: 15 residues. CDR1 is SGHDN, CDR2 FVKESK, per germline. DNA for the CDR3: TGTGCCAGCAGGGGGGACAGGGAAGGAAGTGAAAAACTGTTTTTT. Residues: CASRGDREGSEKLFF.

The chain links TRBV7-3 to TRBJ1-2, with 8 nucleotides matching TRBD1. The germline gives CDR1 SGHTA, CDR2 FQGTGA. The CDR3 consists of 14 residues. Trimming cost V 5 bases and J 3 bases; bases outside gene matches: 5. CDR3 DNA sequence: TGTGCCAGCAGCCCCGGACAGGGCCACTATGGCTACACCTTC. It yields the protein CASSPGQGHYGYTF.